The 10 T cell receptor beta chains given below trace back to one sample, sequenced in a study of CD8+CD57+ T cells in acquired aplastic anemia. An expansion of CD8+CD57+ cells by flow cytometry had been shown in patients chosen for sequencing. TCR beta VDJ combinations and CDR3 sequences were profiled from genomic DNA. One entry per CDR3 protein results from TCRdb running MiXCR on the reads. The data hold 180,000 or so distinct CDR3 sequences, with around 60% observed a single time. Sequenced: sorted CD4+, CD8+, or CD8+CD57+ T cells (not recorded which) from PBMCs. The receptors come from a human donor with aplastic anemia.

At least ten counts were recorded for this clonotype. The chain is built from TRBV6-5 and TRBJ2-7; TRBD1 matches 8 bases. Germline V gene lookup returns CDR1 MNHEY and CDR2 SVGAGI. The CDR3 consists of 15 residues. J lost 7 bases, V lost 10 bases, and 18 bases had no gene match. The CDR3 protein is CATTRGQGQVGEQYF. In DNA form, the CDR3 reads TGTGCCACGACCAGAGGACAGGGCCAAGTCGGGGAGCAGTACTTC.

DNA of the CDR3: TGTGCCACCAGTGAGTTTATCGGGGAGCTGTTTTTT. It encodes CATSEFIGELFF. The J gene is TRBJ2-2, the V gene TRBV24-1; D is undetermined. The germline gives CDR1 KGHDR, CDR2 SFDVKD. V was trimmed by 4 bases and J by 7 bases, leaving 6 bases between them. This CDR3 has 12 amino acids.

This clonotype appeared once. This chain uses TRBV7-2 with TRBJ1-4; 8 bases are shared with TRBD1. CDR3 size: 15 residues. Trimming took 5 bases from V and 5 from J; bases not matched to a gene: 7. In germline, CDR1 is SGHTA, CDR2 FQGNSA. The CDR3 sequence is CASSSRRDRNEKLFF. The CDR3 nucleotides read TGTGCCAGCAGCAGCCGGCGGGACAGGAATGAAAAACTGTTTTTT.

This sequence joins TRBV7-2 and TRBJ2-7; D gene unclear. Germline V CDR1 and CDR2: SGHTA, FQGNSA. The CDR3 is 13 amino acids. Trimming stripped 5 bases from V and 6 bases from J, with 14 bases between. The CDR3 reads CASSQKQRGEQYF. The CDR3 region has the DNA TGTGCCAGCAGCCAGAAACAGAGAGGCGAGCAGTACTTC.

The sample holds a few counts of this clonotype. The chain links TRBV7-9 to TRBJ2-7, with D possibly being TRBD1 (5 bases). Germline V gene data show CDR1 as SEHNR and CDR2 as FQNEAQ (reference sequence). The CDR3 length is 14 residues. With 1 base removed from V and 2 bases from J, the gap between germline ends came to 9 bases. The CDR3, as DNA: TGTGCCAGCAGCTTAGAAGTCAGGGCCTACGAGCAGTACTTC. Protein: CASSLEVRAYEQYF.

The chain employs TRBV24-1 and TRBJ2-7, with a weak D call TRBD2 (5 bases). This CDR3 spans 12 amino acids. The germline gives CDR1 KGHDR, CDR2 SFDVKD. CDR3 residues: CVTGNSSYEQYF. Here the CDR3 DNA reads TGTGTTACGGGGAACTCTTCCTACGAGCAGTACTTC.

This chain connects TRBV7-9 to TRBJ1-2, with D perhaps matching TRBD1 (6 bases). The germline V and J ends were trimmed by 5 bases and 10 bases, with 20 bases remaining between them. The CDR3 loop spans 14 amino acids. Germline V gene sequence: CDR1 SEHNR, CDR2 FQNEAQ (reference sequence). CDR3 protein: CASSPGGRGDDYTF. The CDR3 region has the DNA TGTGCCAGCAGCCCGGGGGGCAGGGGCGATGACTACACCTTC.

This clonotype was found a few times. This sequence joins TRBV25-1 and TRBJ2-3; unclear D gene. In germline, CDR1 is MGHDK, CDR2 SYGVNS. The V end lost 4 bases, the J end lost 3 bases, and 11 bases lay between the germline ends. This CDR3 region has 14 residues. The CDR3 sequence is CASSGNRQTDTQYF. The CDR3 DNA is TGTGCCAGCAGTGGAAATCGCCAGACAGATACGCAGTATTTT.

This clonotype was observed at least ten times. This chain uses TRBV2 with TRBJ2-1, with D unclear. CDR1 and CDR2 from the germline V gene are SNHLY and FYNNEI. This CDR3 is 10 amino acids long. V dropped 4 bases and J dropped 7 bases, with 2 bases sitting between them. CDR3 coding DNA: TGTGCCAGCAGTGTAAATGAGCAGTTCTTC. Its protein product is CASSVNEQFF. The full variable domain, with the rest looked up from reference TRBV2 and TRBJ2-1, is EPEVTQTPSHQVTQMGQEVILRCVPISNHLYFYWYRQILGQKVEFLVSFYNNEISEKSEIFDDQFSVERPDGSNFTLKIRSTKLEDSAMYFCASSVNEQFFGPGTRLTVL.

The V call is TRBV5-1, the J call TRBJ2-1; 11 bases line up with TRBD2. With 6 bases clipped from V and 6 bases from J, the junction kept 14 bases outside the gene matches. The CDR3 length is 17 residues. Germline V CDR1 and CDR2: SGHRS, YFSETQ. CDR3 nucleotide sequence: TGCGCCAGCATGGGTAGGGCTAGCGGGGGGTGGGGCAATGAGCAGTTCTTC. Translating it yields CASMGRASGGWGNEQFF.